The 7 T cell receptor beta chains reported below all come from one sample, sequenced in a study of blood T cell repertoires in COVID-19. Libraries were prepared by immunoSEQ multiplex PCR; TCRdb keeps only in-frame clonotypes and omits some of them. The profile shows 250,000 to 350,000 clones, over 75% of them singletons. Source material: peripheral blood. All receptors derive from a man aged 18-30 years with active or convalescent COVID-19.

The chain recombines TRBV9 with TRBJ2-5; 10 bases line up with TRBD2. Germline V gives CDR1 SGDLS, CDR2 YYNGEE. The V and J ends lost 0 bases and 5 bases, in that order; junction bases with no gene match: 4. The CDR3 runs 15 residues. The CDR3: CASSVGSGGLETQYF. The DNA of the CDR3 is TGTGCCAGCAGCGTAGGTAGCGGGGGGCTTGAGACCCAGTACTTC. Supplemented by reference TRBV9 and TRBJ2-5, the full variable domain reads DSGVTQTPKHLITATGQRVTLRCSPRSGDLSVYWYQQSLDQGLQFLIQYYNGEERAKGNILERFSAQQFPDLHSELNLSSLELGDSALYFCASSVGSGGLETQYFGPGTRLLVL.

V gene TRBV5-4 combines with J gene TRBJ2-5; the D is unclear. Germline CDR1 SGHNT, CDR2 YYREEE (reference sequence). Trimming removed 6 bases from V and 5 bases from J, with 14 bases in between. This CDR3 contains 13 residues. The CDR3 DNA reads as TGTGCCAGCACCCGGGTGGAAGGTGAGACCCAGTACTTC. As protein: CASTRVEGETQYF.

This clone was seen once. DNA of the CDR3: TGTGCCAGCAGTCTATTCAGTAGCAATCAGCCCCAGCATTTT. Translated, it gives CASSLFSSNQPQHF. The V and J genes are TRBV27 and TRBJ1-5; D unclear. The CDR3 is 14 residues long. In germline, CDR1 is MNHEY, CDR2 SMNVEV (reference sequence). Trimming removed 5 bases at V and 0 bases at J, with 8 bases between.

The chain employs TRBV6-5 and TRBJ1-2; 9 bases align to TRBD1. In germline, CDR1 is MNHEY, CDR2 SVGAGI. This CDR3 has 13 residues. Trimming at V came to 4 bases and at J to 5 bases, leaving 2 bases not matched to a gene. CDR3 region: CASSLQGAYGYTF. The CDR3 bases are TGTGCCAGCAGTTTACAGGGGGCATATGGCTACACCTTC.

The CDR3 sequence: CASDLYGQSGVSGGYTF. The CDR3 nucleotides are TGTGCCAGCGATCTCTACGGACAGTCTGGAGTTTCGGGTGGCTACACCTTC. The chain uses TRBV13 and TRBJ1-2; D may be TRBD1 (6 bases). V lost 8 bases, J lost 7 bases, and 29 bases lay in between. This CDR3 contains 17 residues. The germline V gene has CDR1 PRHDT and CDR2 FYEKMQ (reference sequence).

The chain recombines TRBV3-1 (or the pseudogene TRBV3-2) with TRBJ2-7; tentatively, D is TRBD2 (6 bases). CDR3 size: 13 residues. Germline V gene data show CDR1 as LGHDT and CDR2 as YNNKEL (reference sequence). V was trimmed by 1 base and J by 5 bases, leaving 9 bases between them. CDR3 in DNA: TGTGCCAGCAGCCAAGGAGGAGGGGACGAGCAGTACTTC. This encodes CASSQGGGDEQYF.

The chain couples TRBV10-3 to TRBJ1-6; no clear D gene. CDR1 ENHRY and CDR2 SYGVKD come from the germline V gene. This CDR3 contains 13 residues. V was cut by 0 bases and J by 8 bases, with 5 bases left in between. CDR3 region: CAISESGDSPLHF. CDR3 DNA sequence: TGTGCCATCAGTGAGTCCGGGGATTCACCCCTCCACTTT.